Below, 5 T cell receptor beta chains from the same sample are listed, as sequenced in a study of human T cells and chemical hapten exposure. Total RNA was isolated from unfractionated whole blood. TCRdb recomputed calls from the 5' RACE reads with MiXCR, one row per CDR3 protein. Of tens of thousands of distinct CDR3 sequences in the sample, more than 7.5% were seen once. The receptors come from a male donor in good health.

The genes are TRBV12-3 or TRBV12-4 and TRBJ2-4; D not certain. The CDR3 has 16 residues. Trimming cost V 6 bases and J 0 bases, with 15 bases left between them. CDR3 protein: CASSPTATLAKNIQYF. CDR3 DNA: TGTGCCAGCAGCCCGACGGCAACTTTAGCCAAAAACATTCAGTACTTC.

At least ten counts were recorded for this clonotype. The CDR3 is CAWSLGSTDTQYF. In DNA, the CDR3 is TGTGCCTGGTCTCTAGGGAGCACAGATACGCAGTATTTT. The rearrangement uses TRBV30 and TRBJ2-3; D is unresolved. Germline V gene sequence: CDR1 GTSNPN, CDR2 SVGIG (reference sequence). The CDR3 length is 13 residues. V was cut by 5 bases and J by 0 bases, with 9 bases left in between.

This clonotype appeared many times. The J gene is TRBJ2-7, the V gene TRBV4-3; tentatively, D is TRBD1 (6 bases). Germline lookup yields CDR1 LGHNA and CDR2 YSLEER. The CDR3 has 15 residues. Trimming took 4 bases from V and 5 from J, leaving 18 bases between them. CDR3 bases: TGCGCCAGCAGCCCGCGGACAGTTAGGTCGGACGAGCAGTACTTC. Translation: CASSPRTVRSDEQYF.

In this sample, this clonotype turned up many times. CDR3 sequence reads: CASSLGGQGPYEQYF. The CDR3 DNA sequence: TGTGCCAGCAGCTTAGGAGGTCAGGGGCCCTACGAGCAGTACTTC. This chain connects TRBV13 to TRBJ2-7; D might be TRBD1 (6 bases). CDR1 is PRHDT and CDR2 is FYEKMQ in the germline V gene (reference sequence). The CDR3 totals 15 residues. Trimming stripped 0 bases from V and 2 bases from J, with 11 bases between. Together with reference TRBV13 and TRBJ2-7, the CDR3 gives the full variable domain: AAGVIQSPRHLIKEKRETATLKCYPIPRHDTVYWYQQGPGQDPQFLISFYEKMQSDKGSIPDRFSAQQFSDYHSELNMSSLELGDSALYFCASSLGGQGPYEQYFGPGTRLTVT.

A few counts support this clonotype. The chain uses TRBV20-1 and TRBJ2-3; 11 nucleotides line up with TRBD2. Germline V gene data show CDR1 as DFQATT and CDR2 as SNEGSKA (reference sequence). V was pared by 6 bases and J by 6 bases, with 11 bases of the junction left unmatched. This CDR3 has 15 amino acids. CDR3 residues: CSAPKLAGVGDTQYF. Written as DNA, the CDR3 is TGCAGTGCGCCAAAACTAGCGGGGGTGGGGGATACGCAGTATTTT.